This TCR beta chain is drawn from a study of CD8 T cells in Susac syndrome (dated by TCRdb to 2018 to 2020). Background for the entire study: The study used repertoire sequencing to test whether antigen drove CD8+ T cell activation and differentiation in Susac syndrome. Clonality of the CD8+ T cell repertoire was compared between roughly eleven healthy donors, approximately 14 Susac syndrome patients and about 15 multiple sclerosis patients. The paper's findings and limits, for the study overall: The number of individuals in the TCR sequencing and HLA analysis was acknowledged as relatively small.

Including cysteine and phenylalanine, the CDR3 has 15 amino acids. CDR3 DNA only is kept here, 45 bases in frame from base 1. Compared with germline, V lacks 4 bases and J lacks 4 bases; bases without a gene match: 8. CDR1 is given as DFQATT and CDR2 as SNEGSKA, both from the germline V gene (reference sequence). RNA was extracted using the RNeasy kit, and roughly 0.5 to 1 microgram was reverse transcribed with random hexamers. The immunoSEQ multiplex PCR assay, which covers 54 Vbeta and 13 Jbeta segments, was used to amplify TCR beta CDR3 regions. PCR amplification bias was corrected by using a synthetic template baseline for primer optimization and computational correction. In the source study's methods: Only productive sequences were kept, with reads annotated to V, D and J genes according to IMGT and analyzed in immunoSEQ Analyzer. Clonality was computed as one minus Shannon entropy normalized by log2 of the number of productive unique sequences. For each patient and control, public and private clones were evaluated within the 100 most prevalent clones. Clones were defined as Susac-specific if absent from the healthy and MS cohorts, from around 1,100 published viral clones and from other ImmuneACCESS disease sequences. Using fastp at Q25 and MiXCR, TCRdb reprocessed the public reads and kept productive beta chains. Each record represents a unique CDR3 protein, reported with the most common genes and DNA among its rows. The V and J calls and clone size come from TCRdb's table, not from the authors' own analysis. The sample table lists tens of thousands of distinct CDR3 sequences, approximately 93% of them with a count of one. Jointly, the top ten make up 0.45% to 0.65% of the sample.

High-throughput TCR beta sequencing profiled peripheral blood CD8+ and CD4+ T cells from healthy donors, Susac syndrome patients and multiple sclerosis patients. The healthy donors served as controls matched for age and sex. Bulk CD8+ and CD4+ T cells were purified magnetically by negative isolation, whereas CD8+ TEMRA cells were enriched by FACS. Blood was collected in EDTA tubes and processed within 24 hours, with PBMCs isolated through density gradient centrifugation. PBMCs intended for TCR sequencing were cryopreserved in liquid nitrogen and were subsequently thawed in a 37 degrees C water bath. The sorted or isolated CD4+, CD8+ and CD8+ TEMRA cells reached a purity of at least 90%. Turning to this clonotype: There is no known antigen for this receptor. No base quality values were provided; no much bigger clone lies one nucleotide off.

The V and J segments used are TRBV20-1 and TRBJ2-5; TRBD2 matches 11 bases in the middle. The clonotype was recovered from a human donor in good health. Sequenced input: CD8+ T cells from PBMCs. The nucleotide sequence is given as TGCAGTGCTACTCAGTACGGGACTAGCGGAGAGACCCAGTACTTC. It is translated as CSATQYGTSGETQYF.